This TCR beta chain was obtained from a study of cytomegalovirus exposure and HLA in healthy donors. Across the study: It was reported in a later analysis that the 95 to 150 validation repertoires used the same platform as the approximately 690 first-cohort repertoires. General observations from the study: The study recorded 150 to 200 TCR beta chains that were cytomegalovirus-associated.

Note on this clone: Its antigen is undetermined.

The V gene's germline CDR1 is MNHEY and CDR2 SMNVEV (reference sequence). There are 14 residues in the CDR3. The V and J ends lost 4 bases and 4 bases respectively, with 11 bases between them. Using immunoSEQ multiplex PCR, the repertoire was profiled, and TCRdb retains in-frame clones only, with some absent. The sample holds 250,000 to 350,000 clones, roughly 88% seen once. The sample comprised PBMCs. This TCR derives from a young woman in good health and CMV-seronegative. The V gene is TRBV27, the J gene TRBJ1-5, with a weak D call TRBD1 (6 bases). In DNA, the CDR3 is TGTGCCAGCAGTTACCGGGACACAAATCAGCCCCAGCATTTT. This sequence encodes CASSYRDTNQPQHF.